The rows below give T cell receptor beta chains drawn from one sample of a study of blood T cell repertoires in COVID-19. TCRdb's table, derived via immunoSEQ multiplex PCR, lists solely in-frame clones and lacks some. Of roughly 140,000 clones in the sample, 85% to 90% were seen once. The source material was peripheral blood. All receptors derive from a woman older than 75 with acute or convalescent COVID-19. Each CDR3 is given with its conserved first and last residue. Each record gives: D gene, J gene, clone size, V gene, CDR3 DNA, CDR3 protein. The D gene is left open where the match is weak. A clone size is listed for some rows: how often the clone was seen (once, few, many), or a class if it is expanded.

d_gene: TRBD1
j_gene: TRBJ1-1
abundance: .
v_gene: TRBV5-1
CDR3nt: TGCGCCAGCAGCTTGGCCCCGGGACAGGGGCGGATTGGCACTGAAGCTTTCTTT
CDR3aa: CASSLAPGQGRIGTEAFF

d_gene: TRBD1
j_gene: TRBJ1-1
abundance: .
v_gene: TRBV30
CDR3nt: TGTGCCTGGCTCTCACAGGGGACTGAAGCTTTCTTT
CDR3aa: CAWLSQGTEAFF

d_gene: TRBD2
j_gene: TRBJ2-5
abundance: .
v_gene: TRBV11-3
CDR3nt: TGTGCCAGCAGCCAGGGGGTGGGACTAGCGGAGGAAGAGACCCAGTACTTC
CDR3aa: CASSQGVGLAEEETQYF

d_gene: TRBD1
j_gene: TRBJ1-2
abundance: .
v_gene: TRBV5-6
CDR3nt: TGTGCCAGCAGCTTGGCTTTGGACAGGGCCCATTCCTATGGCTACACCTTC
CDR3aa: CASSLALDRAHSYGYTF

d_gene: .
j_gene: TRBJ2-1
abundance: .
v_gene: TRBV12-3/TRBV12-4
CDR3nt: TGTGCCAGCAGGCTAAGCTCCTACAATGAGCAGTTCTTC
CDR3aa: CASRLSSYNEQFF

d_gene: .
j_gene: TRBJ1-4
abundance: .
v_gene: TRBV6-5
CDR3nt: TGTGCCAGCAGTAAATCAGGGTCAACTAATGAAAAACTGTTTTTT
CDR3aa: CASSKSGSTNEKLFF

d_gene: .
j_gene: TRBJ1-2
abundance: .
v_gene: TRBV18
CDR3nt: TGTGCCAGCTCGGGGGGCTATGGCTACACCTTC
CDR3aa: CASSGGYGYTF

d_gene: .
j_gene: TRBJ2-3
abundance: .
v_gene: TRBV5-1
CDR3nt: TGCGCCAGCAGCTTGGGTCCGGGAGCGGAGGGTACGCAGTATTTT
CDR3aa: CASSLGPGAEGTQYF

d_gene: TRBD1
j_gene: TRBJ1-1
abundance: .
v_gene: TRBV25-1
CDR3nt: TGTGCCAGCAGTGACTCTGGACAGGGTGGGACTGAAGCTTTCTTT
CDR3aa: CASSDSGQGGTEAFF

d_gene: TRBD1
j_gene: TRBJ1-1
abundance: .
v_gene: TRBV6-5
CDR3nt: TGTGCCAGCAGTTACAGGGACAGTTTCAACACTGAAGCTTTCTTT
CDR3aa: CASSYRDSFNTEAFF

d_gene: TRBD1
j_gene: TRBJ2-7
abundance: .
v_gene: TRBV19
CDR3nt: TGTGCCAGTAGCCCTCCTTGGGACAGGGAAAAGCAGTACTTC
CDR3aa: CASSPPWDREKQYF

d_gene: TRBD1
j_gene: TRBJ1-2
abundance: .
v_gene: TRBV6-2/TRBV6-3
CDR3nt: TGTGCCAGCAGTTACGCCTCCGGACAGGGAGATGGCTACACCTTC
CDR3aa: CASSYASGQGDGYTF

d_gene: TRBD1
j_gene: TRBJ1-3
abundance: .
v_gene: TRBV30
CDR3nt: TGTGCCTGCCAGGGACAGCTTGGAAACACCATATATTTT
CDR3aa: CACQGQLGNTIYF

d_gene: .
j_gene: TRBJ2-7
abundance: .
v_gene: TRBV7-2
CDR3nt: TGTGCCAGCAGCTTAGTAGGTTTCCTAGACTACGAGCAGTACTTC
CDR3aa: CASSLVGFLDYEQYF

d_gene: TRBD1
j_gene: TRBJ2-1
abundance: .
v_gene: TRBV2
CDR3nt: TGTGCCAGCAGGGACAGGGGCGATGAGCAGTTCTTC
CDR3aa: CASRDRGDEQFF

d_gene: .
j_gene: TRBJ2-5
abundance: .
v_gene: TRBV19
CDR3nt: TGTGCCAGCCGCCCTACGGGTTTTCAAGAGACCCAGTACTTC
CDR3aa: CASRPTGFQETQYF

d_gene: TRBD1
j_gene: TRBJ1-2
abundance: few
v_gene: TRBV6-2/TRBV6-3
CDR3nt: TGTGCCAGCAGTTATCACCGGGACAGGGTAGTGGTTGGAGGCTACACCTTC
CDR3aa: CASSYHRDRVVVGGYTF

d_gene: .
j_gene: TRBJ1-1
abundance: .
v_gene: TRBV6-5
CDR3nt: TGTGCCAGCAGTTATTTGCCGGGTCGGATGAACACTGAAGCTTTCTTT
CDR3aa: CASSYLPGRMNTEAFF

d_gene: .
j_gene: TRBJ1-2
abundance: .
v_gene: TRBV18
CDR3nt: TGTGCCAGCTCACCCGAGGTAAACTATGGCTACACCTTC
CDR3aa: CASSPEVNYGYTF